A selection of T cell receptor beta chains follows, all from one sample in a study of cytotoxic CD8 clonotypes in ibrutinib-treated CLL. Assay used: immunoSEQ multiplex PCR; TCRdb lists only in-frame clones, some missing. The sample contains fewer than 100,000 clones, about 86% of which appear only once. The sequencing used PBMCs, collected before ibrutinib treatment. The receptors were sampled from a human donor with chronic lymphocytic leukemia. The CDR3 runs from the conserved cysteine through the conserved F or W. The order of the fields is V gene, D gene, clone size, J gene, CDR3 protein, CDR3 DNA. D genes are given only for firm matches. Only some rows state a clone size, as once, few, many or a class for expanded clones.

TRBV5-4	NA	NA	TRBJ1-3	CASSLDPQAGNTIYF	TGTGCCAGCAGCTTGGATCCCCAGGCTGGAAACACCATATATTTT
TRBV7-8	TRBD2	NA	TRBJ2-1	CASSLALSGSYNEQFF	TGTGCCAGCAGCTTAGCTCTCAGCGGGAGCTACAATGAGCAGTTCTTC
TRBV4-1	NA	NA	TRBJ1-5	CASSQGGPQHF	TGCGCCAGCAGCCAAGGTGGGCCCCAGCATTTT
TRBV4-3	NA	NA	TRBJ1-3	CASSQDRLGFNTIYF	TGCGCCAGCAGCCAAGACAGGCTGGGATTCAACACCATATATTTT
TRBV7-3	NA	few	TRBJ2-1	CASSLELAYNEQFF	TGTGCCAGCAGCTTAGAACTAGCATACAATGAGCAGTTCTTC
TRBV4-2	NA	once	TRBJ1-2	CASSQGQGGGVNGYTF	TGTGCCAGCAGCCAAGGGCAGGGCGGCGGGGTAAATGGCTACACCTTC
TRBV5-1	NA	NA	TRBJ2-7	CASSTVGGYEQYF	TGCGCCAGCAGTACGGTGGGCGGCTACGAGCAGTACTTC
TRBV7-6	NA	once	TRBJ2-2	CASSFTGELFF	TGTGCCAGCAGCTTCACCGGGGAGCTGTTTTTT
TRBV18	NA	few	TRBJ1-3	CASSPVQGGNTIYF	TGTGCCAGCTCACCGGTACAGGGTGGAAACACCATATATTTT
TRBV10-3	NA	NA	TRBJ1-3	CAISAVLTGNTIYF	TGTGCCATCAGTGCAGTCTTAACTGGAAACACCATATATTTT
TRBV14	NA	NA	TRBJ2-1	CASSPLGTGGPSGRAWRRDEQFF	TGTGCCAGCAGCCCCCTGGGGACAGGGGGCCCTAGCGGGAGGGCCTGGCGTCGGGATGAGCAGTTCTTC
TRBV2	TRBD2	NA	TRBJ2-7	CASSDSGRAFGFHEQYF	TGTGCCAGCAGTGATTCCGGGAGGGCTTTCGGGTTCCACGAGCAGTACTTC
TRBV11-3	NA	NA	TRBJ2-7	CASSPTGLASGQYEQYF	TGTGCCAGCAGCCCAACCGGGTTGGCTAGCGGACAGTACGAGCAGTACTTC
TRBV7-2	NA	NA	TRBJ1-1	CASSPQAVGTEAFF	TGTGCCAGCAGCCCACAGGCGGTGGGCACTGAAGCTTTCTTT
TRBV28	NA	few	TRBJ1-5	CASNSDRYQPQHF	TGTGCCAGCAATTCGGACAGATATCAGCCCCAGCATTTT
TRBV5-1	NA	NA	TRBJ1-3	CASSLASPGTGNTIYF	TGCGCCAGCAGCTTGGCCTCCCCGGGGACGGGAAACACCATATATTTT
TRBV4-3	NA	NA	TRBJ1-2	CASSQAYWEYRSLGGYTF	TGCGCCAGCAGCCAAGCGTACTGGGAATACCGGTCCTTGGGAGGCTACACCTTC
TRBV28	NA	NA	TRBJ1-2	CASSLKEVETAILEGYTF	TGTGCCAGCAGTTTAAAAGAAGTAGAGACAGCCATACTTGAGGGCTACACCTTC
TRBV9	TRBD2	NA	TRBJ2-3	CASSVGGRITDTQYF	TGTGCCAGCAGCGTAGGCGGGAGAATCACAGATACGCAGTATTTT
TRBV7-6	NA	NA	TRBJ1-3	CASSQGGSGNTIYF	TGTGCCAGCAGCCAAGGGGGTTCTGGAAACACCATATATTTT
TRBV5-1	NA	NA	TRBJ2-1	CASSLEDTYEQFF	TGCGCCAGCAGCTTGGAGGATACTTATGAGCAGTTCTTC
TRBV7-3	TRBD2	NA	TRBJ2-1	CASSLTSGIYNEQFF	TGTGCCAGCAGCCTCACTAGCGGGATTTACAATGAGCAGTTCTTC
TRBV19	NA	NA	TRBJ2-6	CASTNSGANVLTF	TGTGCCAGTACCAACTCTGGGGCCAACGTCCTGACTTTC
TRBV10-3	NA	NA	TRBJ1-2	CATRQGDYGYTF	TGTGCCACCCGTCAGGGCGACTATGGCTACACCTTC
TRBV27	NA	NA	TRBJ2-3	CASSLDWTARTDTQYF	TGTGCCAGCAGTTTAGACTGGACAGCCCGCACAGATACGCAGTATTTT
TRBV9	NA	NA	TRBJ2-7	CASSADRTDVYEQYF	TGTGCCAGCAGCGCGGACCGTACCGACGTCTACGAGCAGTACTTC
TRBV27	NA	NA	TRBJ1-2	CASSPETGRKGYTF	TGTGCCAGCAGTCCTGAGACAGGTCGAAAGGGCTACACCTTC
TRBV29-1	NA	NA	TRBJ1-1	CSVERQANRAGNTEAFF	TGCAGCGTTGAACGGCAGGCCAACAGAGCTGGGAACACTGAAGCTTTCTTT
TRBV5-4	NA	few	TRBJ1-3	CASSLGYSGNTIYF	TGTGCCAGCAGCTTGGGGTACTCTGGAAACACCATATATTTT
TRBV4-1	NA	NA	TRBJ1-3	CASSQAGNSGNTIYF	TGCGCCAGCAGCCAAGCGGGAAACTCTGGAAACACCATATATTTT
TRBV10-3	NA	NA	TRBJ1-2	CAIRSGGNGYTF	TGTGCCATCCGTTCGGGGGGCAATGGCTACACCTTC
TRBV5-1	TRBD1	NA	TRBJ2-7	CASRLWDSSSYEQYF	TGCGCCAGCAGATTGTGGGACAGTAGCTCCTACGAGCAGTACTTC
TRBV19	NA	NA	TRBJ1-1	CASSIDSRRGAFF	TGTGCCAGTAGTATAGATTCTCGGAGGGGAGCTTTCTTT
TRBV19	TRBD1	NA	TRBJ1-4	CASRHRTGDNFLMDEKLFF	TGTGCCAGTAGACATCGGACAGGGGATAATTTCTTAATGGATGAAAAACTGTTTTTT
TRBV11-1	TRBD1	NA	TRBJ1-1	CASSLAEGADIEAFF	TGTGCCAGCAGCTTAGCAGAGGGGGCGGATATTGAAGCTTTCTTT
TRBV18	NA	NA	TRBJ2-5	CASSHGSEQETQYF	TGTGCCAGCTCCCATGGGAGCGAGCAAGAGACCCAGTACTTC
TRBV29-1	TRBD2	few	TRBJ2-7	CSAGLAGDYEQYF	TGCAGCGCCGGACTAGCGGGAGACTACGAGCAGTACTTC
TRBV5-6	NA	NA	TRBJ1-1	CASSLVWLNTEAFF	TGTGCCAGCAGCTTAGTGTGGTTGAACACTGAAGCTTTCTTT
TRBV10-2	NA	NA	TRBJ2-7	CASSVVGEASYEQYF	TGCGCCAGCAGTGTTGTCGGCGAAGCCTCCTACGAGCAGTACTTC
TRBV7-9	NA	NA	TRBJ2-7	CASSIHMYEQYF	TGTGCCAGCAGCATACACATGTACGAGCAGTACTTC
TRBV5-1	TRBD1	NA	TRBJ2-2	CASYTGGGSNTGELFF	TGCGCCAGCTATACAGGGGGCGGCTCGAACACCGGGGAGCTGTTTTTT
TRBV11-1	NA	NA	TRBJ2-3	CASSPPSGTDTQYF	TGTGCCAGCAGCCCACCTAGCGGCACAGATACGCAGTATTTT
TRBV5-1	TRBD2	once	TRBJ2-2	CASSLEGGLAHGELFF	TGCGCCAGCAGCTTGGAAGGGGGACTAGCCCACGGGGAGCTGTTTTTT
TRBV5-1	TRBD1	NA	TRBJ2-1	CASSMRGQGSNEQFF	TGCGCCAGCAGCATGAGGGGACAGGGGTCGAATGAGCAGTTCTTC
TRBV10-3	NA	NA	TRBJ2-3	CAISRTKSVAAGTDTQYF	TGTGCCATCAGCCGGACCAAGAGTGTAGCAGCTGGCACAGATACGCAGTATTTT
TRBV6-1	NA	NA	TRBJ1-1	CASTEYFKIGNTEAFF	TGTGCCAGCACTGAATACTTCAAAATCGGGAACACTGAAGCTTTCTTT
TRBV18	NA	NA	TRBJ1-1	CASSREYQGNTEAFF	TGTGCCAGCTCACGAGAATATCAGGGGAACACTGAAGCTTTCTTT
TRBV7-2	TRBD2	NA	TRBJ2-1	CASRDGLAGNEQFF	TGTGCCAGCAGGGACGGACTAGCCGGCAATGAGCAGTTCTTC
TRBV11-3	TRBD2	NA	TRBJ2-1	CASSHGGTRDNEQFF	TGTGCCAGCAGCCACGGAGGGACTAGGGACAATGAGCAGTTCTTC
TRBV19	NA	large	TRBJ1-2	CASTADRYYGYTF	TGTGCCAGTACCGCGGACAGATACTATGGCTACACCTTC
TRBV6-6	TRBD2	few	TRBJ2-7	CASSLTGGPYEQYF	TGTGCCAGCAGTCTAACGGGAGGGCCGTACGAGCAGTACTTC
TRBV27	TRBD2	NA	TRBJ2-7	CASKPRLAGSYEQYF	TGTGCCAGCAAACCGAGACTAGCGGGTAGCTACGAGCAGTACTTC
TRBV9	NA	once	TRBJ2-1	CASSVAGAGHNEQFF	TGTGCCAGCAGCGTAGCTGGGGCAGGACACAATGAGCAGTTCTTC
TRBV14	NA	NA	TRBJ2-2	CASCSYTGELFF	TGTGCCAGCTGCTCCTACACCGGGGAGCTGTTTTTT
TRBV19	TRBD2	NA	TRBJ2-7	CASSRGTSGFYEQYF	TGTGCCAGTAGCCGAGGGACTAGCGGGTTCTACGAGCAGTACTTC
TRBV10-2	NA	NA	TRBJ2-1	CASSAVLNNEQFF	TGCGCCAGCAGTGCTGTTCTGAACAATGAGCAGTTCTTC